The rows below give T cell receptor beta chains drawn from one sample of a study of Ad26.COV2.S vaccination and SARS-CoV-2 variants. Clones were sequenced by immunoSEQ multiplex PCR, and TCRdb holds only the in-frame ones, with some missing. The profile covers about 350,000 clones, with approximately 84% appearing a single time and 2.5% to 3.5% taken by the ten largest. This material consisted of peripheral blood, taken in a trial of Ad26.COV2.S vaccine versus placebo. These receptors all come from a person between 18 and 59 years old who received the Ad26.COV2.S COVID-19 vaccine or a placebo. CDR3s include the opening cysteine and the closing phenylalanine or tryptophan. A D gene is named only where the DNA matches it firmly. Size is omitted from some rows. Given values are once, few, many or a class for expanded clones.

>NA|TRBJ1-4|once|TRBV5-1
TGCGCCAGCAAAGGGGAAAGCGTTGAAAAACTGTTTTTT
CASKGESVEKLFF
>TRBD2|TRBJ2-3|NA|TRBV5-6
TGTGCCAGCAGCTTGTCCGGGGGAGGGTCAGATACGCAGTATTTT
CASSLSGGGSDTQYF
>NA|TRBJ1-1|NA|TRBV3-1/TRBV3-2
TGTGCCAGCAGCTCACAGGGCTTGAACACTGAAGCTTTCTTT
CASSSQGLNTEAFF
>NA|TRBJ1-5|NA|TRBV5-6
TGTGCCAGCAGCTTGGCCGGGGGCCCGTGGCAGCCCCAGCATTTT
CASSLAGGPWQPQHF
>TRBD2|TRBJ2-2|NA|TRBV11-2
TGTGCCAGCAGCACACCCTATGGGACTAGCGGGAGGGGCACCGGGGAGCTGTTTTTT
CASSTPYGTSGRGTGELFF
>TRBD2|TRBJ2-5|once|TRBV6-1
TGTGCCAGCAGTGAAGGGATGACTAGCGGGGTCCCAGAGACCCAGTACTTC
CASSEGMTSGVPETQYF
>NA|TRBJ1-6|NA|TRBV4-3
TGCGCCAGCAGCCAAGTACGGAATTCACCCCTCCACTTT
CASSQVRNSPLHF
>TRBD2|TRBJ2-1|NA|TRBV5-5
TGTGCCAGCACCGCGTTGGCGGGAGGTGAGCAGTTCTTC
CASTALAGGEQFF
>TRBD2|TRBJ2-1|NA|TRBV14
TGTGCCAGCACCCATAGCGGGAGTGGGCAATATGAGCAGTTCTTC
CASTHSGSGQYEQFF
>TRBD2|TRBJ2-2|NA|TRBV29-1
TGCAGCGTTGGGACCCTAGCGGGAGTGAGGGTCACCGGGGAGCTGTTTTTT
CSVGTLAGVRVTGELFF
>TRBD2|TRBJ2-5|NA|TRBV6-2/TRBV6-3
TGTGCCAGCAGTTACTCGAGTACTAGCGGGGGGGCCCAAGAGACCCAGTACTTC
CASSYSSTSGGAQETQYF
>TRBD2|TRBJ2-2|NA|TRBV29-1
TGCAGCGTTGCTAGCGGAAGAAGGGACACCGGGGAGCTGTTTTTT
CSVASGRRDTGELFF
>NA|TRBJ2-7|NA|TRBV5-4
TGTGCCAGCAGCTTGAACAGAGTCTACGAGCAGTACTTC
CASSLNRVYEQYF
>TRBD2|TRBJ2-1|NA|TRBV11-2
TGTGCCAGCAGCGTCGGGACTAGGACTACATCTGAGCAGTTCTTC
CASSVGTRTTSEQFF
>NA|TRBJ1-2|NA|TRBV6-1
TGTGCCAGCAGTGACCCGCAGGGGTCTAACTATGGCTACACCTTC
CASSDPQGSNYGYTF
>NA|TRBJ2-3|NA|TRBV5-5
TGTGCCAGCAGCCCCGTGAGGGGATCCCGCACAGATACGCAGTATTTT
CASSPVRGSRTDTQYF
>TRBD2|TRBJ2-7|NA|TRBV28
TGTGCCAGCAGTTTAATCCTAGCGGAGATAAGTGAGTACGAGCAGTACTTC
CASSLILAEISEYEQYF
>NA|TRBJ2-6|once|TRBV5-1
TGCGCCAGTAGACAGGCTTCCTCTGGGGCCAACGTCCTGACTTTC
CASRQASSGANVLTF
>NA|TRBJ1-6|NA|TRBV4-1
TGCGCCAGCAGCCTCGGCGGGGACTTCTCACCCCTCCACTTT
CASSLGGDFSPLHF
>TRBD2|TRBJ2-6|NA|TRBV4-1
TGCGCCAGCAGCCAAGATCGGTATAGCGGGACCCTCGAGAGTAGGGCCAACGTCCTGACTTTC
CASSQDRYSGTLESRANVLTF
>TRBD1|TRBJ1-2|NA|TRBV3-1/TRBV3-2
TGTGCCAGCAGCCAAGCATCGGCGACAGGGGTGAAATTC
CASSQASATGVKF
>NA|TRBJ1-5|NA|TRBV15
TGTGCCACCAGCAGGGGCGTTAATCAGCCCCAGCATTTT
CATSRGVNQPQHF
>NA|TRBJ2-3|NA|TRBV11-2
TGTGCCAGCAGCTCGGTGCGTCGGTATGGAGACGCTAGCACAGATACGCAGTATTTT
CASSSVRRYGDASTDTQYF
>NA|TRBJ1-6|NA|TRBV18
TGTGCCAGCTCACCAGTCGACCGCGAGAGCTCCTATAATTCACCCCTCCACTTT
CASSPVDRESSYNSPLHF
>NA|TRBJ2-7|NA|TRBV28
TGTGCCAGCAGTCAAATGGGTGGGGGAGACTACGAGCAGTACTTC
CASSQMGGGDYEQYF
>NA|TRBJ2-5|NA|TRBV5-1
TGCGCCAGCAGCTTGGTCGCCCGGACCAAAGAGACCCAGTACTTC
CASSLVARTKETQYF
>NA|TRBJ1-5|NA|TRBV4-3
TGCGCCAGCAGCCAAGAAATGCGGAATCAGCCCCAGCATTTT
CASSQEMRNQPQHF
>TRBD1|TRBJ1-4|NA|TRBV19
TGTGCCAGTAGTAGGGACAGAGGAAGGGAAAAACTGTTTTTT
CASSRDRGREKLFF
>NA|TRBJ2-7|NA|TRBV4-1
TGCGCCAGCAGCCAAGGGTTCGGTGGCACCTACGAGCAGTACTTC
CASSQGFGGTYEQYF